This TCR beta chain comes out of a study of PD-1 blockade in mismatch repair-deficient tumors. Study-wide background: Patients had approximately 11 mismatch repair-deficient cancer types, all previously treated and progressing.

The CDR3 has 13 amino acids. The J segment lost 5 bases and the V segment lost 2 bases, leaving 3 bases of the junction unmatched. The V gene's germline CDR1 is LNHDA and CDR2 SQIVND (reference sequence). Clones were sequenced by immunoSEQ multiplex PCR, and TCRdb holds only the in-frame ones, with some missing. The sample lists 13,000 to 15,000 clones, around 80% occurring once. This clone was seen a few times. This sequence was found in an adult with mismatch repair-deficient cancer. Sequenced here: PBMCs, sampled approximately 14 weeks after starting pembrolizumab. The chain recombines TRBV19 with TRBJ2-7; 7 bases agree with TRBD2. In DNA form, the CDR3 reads TGTGCCAGTAGTATAAGCGGGATCAACGAGCAGTACTTC. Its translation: CASSISGINEQYF.